This T cell receptor beta chain is drawn from a study of T cell repertoires and leukemia-associated antigens. Study-level background: Roughly 16 million effective reads came from all samples combined.

TCRdb processed the 5' RACE reads anew with MiXCR; each CDR3 protein has one entry. The data contain around 9,400 distinct CDR3 sequences, roughly 40% of them singletons. The sample holds a few counts of this clonotype. The antigen is unknown. Before use, CD3+ T cells rested overnight in serum-free medium. General study points: Specificity and function of the expanded clones need further investigation. The four groups had similar numbers of Vbeta, Jbeta genes and CDR3s.

This clonotype was sampled from a female donor in good health. Sequencing used CD3+ T cells sorted from blood and cultured.

The CDR3 reads CASSAMLGGLAIEGADTQYF. In DNA form, the CDR3 reads TGTGCCAGCAGCGCGATGCTTGGGGGACTAGCGATCGAAGGCGCAGATACGCAGTATTTT. This rearrangement joins TRBV11-3 to TRBJ2-3; TRBD2 aligns across 10 bases. Trimming took 5 bases from V and 4 from J; bases not matched to a gene: 21. The CDR3 extends over 20 amino acids. In germline, CDR1 is SGHNT, CDR2 YENEEA. Full variable domain (rest looked up from reference TRBV11-3 and TRBJ2-3): EAGVVQSPRYKIIEKKQPVAFWCNPISGHNTLYWYLQNLGQGPELLIRYENEEAVDDSQLPKDRFSAERLKGVDSTLKIQPAELGDSAVYLCASSAMLGGLAIEGADTQYFGPGTRLTVL.